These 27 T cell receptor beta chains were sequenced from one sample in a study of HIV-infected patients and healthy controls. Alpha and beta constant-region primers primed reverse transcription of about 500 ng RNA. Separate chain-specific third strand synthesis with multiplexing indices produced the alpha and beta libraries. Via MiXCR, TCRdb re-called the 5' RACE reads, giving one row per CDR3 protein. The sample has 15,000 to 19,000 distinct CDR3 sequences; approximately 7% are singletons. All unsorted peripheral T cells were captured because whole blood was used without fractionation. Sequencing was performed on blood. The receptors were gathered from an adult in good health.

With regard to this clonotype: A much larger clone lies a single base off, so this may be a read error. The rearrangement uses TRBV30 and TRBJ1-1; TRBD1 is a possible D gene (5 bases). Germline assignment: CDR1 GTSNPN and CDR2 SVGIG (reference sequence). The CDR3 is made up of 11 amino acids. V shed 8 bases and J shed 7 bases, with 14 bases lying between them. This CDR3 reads CALGQPVEAFF. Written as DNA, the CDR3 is TGTGCCCTGGGGCAGCCTGTTGAAGCTTTCTTT.

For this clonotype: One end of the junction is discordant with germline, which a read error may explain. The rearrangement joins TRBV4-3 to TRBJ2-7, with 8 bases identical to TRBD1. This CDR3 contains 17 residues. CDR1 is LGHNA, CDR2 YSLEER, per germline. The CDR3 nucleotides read TGTGCCAGCAGCCAAAATACCGACAGGGGCTTTACCTACGAGCAGTACTTC. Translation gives CASSQNTDRGFTYEQYF.

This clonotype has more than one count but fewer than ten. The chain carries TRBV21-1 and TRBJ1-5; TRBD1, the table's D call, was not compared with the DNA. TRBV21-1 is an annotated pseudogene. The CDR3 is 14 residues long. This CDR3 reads CASWGDPSNQPQHF. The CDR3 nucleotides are TGTGCCAGCTGGGGGGATCCTAGCAATCAGCCCCAGCATTTT.

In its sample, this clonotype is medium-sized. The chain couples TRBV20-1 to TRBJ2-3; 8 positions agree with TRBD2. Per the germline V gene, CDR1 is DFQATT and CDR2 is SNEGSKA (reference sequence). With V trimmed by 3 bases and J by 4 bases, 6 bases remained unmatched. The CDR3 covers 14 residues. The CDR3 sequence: CSASRGGGADTQYF. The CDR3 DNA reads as TGCAGTGCTAGTCGGGGGGGTGGGGCAGATACGCAGTATTTT.

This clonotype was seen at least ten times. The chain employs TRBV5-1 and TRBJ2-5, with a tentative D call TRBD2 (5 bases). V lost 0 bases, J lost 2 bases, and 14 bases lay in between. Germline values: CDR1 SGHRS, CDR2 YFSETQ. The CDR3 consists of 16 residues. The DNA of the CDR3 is TGCGCCAGCAGCTTGGGGGCACTTAGCGAACAAGAGACCCAGTACTTC. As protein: CASSLGALSEQETQYF.

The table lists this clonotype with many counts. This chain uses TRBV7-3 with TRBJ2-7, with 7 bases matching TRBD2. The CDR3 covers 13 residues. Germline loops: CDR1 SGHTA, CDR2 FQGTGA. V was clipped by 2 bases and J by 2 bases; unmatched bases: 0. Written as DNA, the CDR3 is TGTGCCAGCAGCTTAGGGACTACCTACGAGCAGTACTTC. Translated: CASSLGTTYEQYF.

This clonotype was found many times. CDR3 sequence: CASASREQLTDTQYF. Written as DNA, the CDR3 is TGTGCCAGCGCCTCACGGGAACAGCTCACAGATACGCAGTATTTT. V is TRBV6-2 or TRBV6-3 and J is TRBJ2-3, with D possibly TRBD2 on 5 matching bases. In germline, CDR1 is MNHEY, CDR2 SVGEGT. The V gene lost 8 bases and the J gene lost 2 bases, with 17 bases spanning the gap. The CDR3 is 15 amino acids.

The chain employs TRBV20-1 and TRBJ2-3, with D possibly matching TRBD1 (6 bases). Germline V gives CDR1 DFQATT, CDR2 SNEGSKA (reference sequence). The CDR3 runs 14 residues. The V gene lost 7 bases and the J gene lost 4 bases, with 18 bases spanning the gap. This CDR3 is CSVGGTGQADTQYF. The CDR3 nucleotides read TGCAGTGTAGGGGGAACAGGGCAGGCAGATACGCAGTATTTT.

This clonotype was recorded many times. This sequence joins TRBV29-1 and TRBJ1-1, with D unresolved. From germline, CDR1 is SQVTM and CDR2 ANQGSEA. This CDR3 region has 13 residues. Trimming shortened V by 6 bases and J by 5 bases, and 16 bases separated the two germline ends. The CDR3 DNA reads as TGCAGCGTCAGCATAGACCCGCGGACTGAAGCTTTCTTT. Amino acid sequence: CSVSIDPRTEAFF.

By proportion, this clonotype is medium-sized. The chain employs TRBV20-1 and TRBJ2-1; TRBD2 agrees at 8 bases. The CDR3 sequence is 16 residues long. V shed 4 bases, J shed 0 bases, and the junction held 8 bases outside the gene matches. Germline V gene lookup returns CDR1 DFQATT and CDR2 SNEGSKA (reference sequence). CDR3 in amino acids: CSAKGRLAGSYNEQFF. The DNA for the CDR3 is TGCAGTGCTAAGGGTCGGCTAGCGGGCTCCTACAATGAGCAGTTCTTC.

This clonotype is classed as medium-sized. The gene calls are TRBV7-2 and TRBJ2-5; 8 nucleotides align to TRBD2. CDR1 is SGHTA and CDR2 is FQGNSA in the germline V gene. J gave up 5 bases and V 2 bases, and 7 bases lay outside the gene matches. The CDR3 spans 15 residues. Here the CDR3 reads CASSLRWGLGETQYF. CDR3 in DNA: TGTGCCAGCAGCTTAAGGTGGGGACTAGGGGAGACCCAGTACTTC.

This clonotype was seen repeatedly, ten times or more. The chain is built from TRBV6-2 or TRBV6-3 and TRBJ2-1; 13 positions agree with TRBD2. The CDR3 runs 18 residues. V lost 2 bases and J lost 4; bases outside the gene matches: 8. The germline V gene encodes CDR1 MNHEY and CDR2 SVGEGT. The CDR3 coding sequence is TGTGCCAGCAGTTACGCACTAGCGGGAGGGTCGCCGTACAATGAGCAGTTCTTC. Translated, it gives CASSYALAGGSPYNEQFF.

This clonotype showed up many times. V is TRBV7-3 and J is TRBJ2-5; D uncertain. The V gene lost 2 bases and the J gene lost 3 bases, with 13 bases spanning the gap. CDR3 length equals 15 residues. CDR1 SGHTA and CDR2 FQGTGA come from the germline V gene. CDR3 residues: CASSLGPTEKETQYF. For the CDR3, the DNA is TGTGCCAGCAGCTTAGGACCGACCGAGAAAGAGACCCAGTACTTC.

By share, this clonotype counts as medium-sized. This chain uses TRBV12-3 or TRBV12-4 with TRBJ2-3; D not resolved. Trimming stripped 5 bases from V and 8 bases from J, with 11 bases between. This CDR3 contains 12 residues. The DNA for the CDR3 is TGTGCCAGCAGTACCCCACTGGGTACGCAGTATTTT. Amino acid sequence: CASSTPLGTQYF.

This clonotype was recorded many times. The CDR3 loop is CSVTNGITTNYGYTF. The CDR3 region has the DNA TGCAGCGTTACGAACGGGATCACCACTAACTATGGCTACACCTTC. The genes are TRBV29-1 and TRBJ1-2; no clear D. V lost 5 bases, J lost 0 bases, and 16 bases lay in between. Germline V gene data show CDR1 as SQVTM and CDR2 as ANQGSEA. The CDR3 is made up of 15 amino acids.

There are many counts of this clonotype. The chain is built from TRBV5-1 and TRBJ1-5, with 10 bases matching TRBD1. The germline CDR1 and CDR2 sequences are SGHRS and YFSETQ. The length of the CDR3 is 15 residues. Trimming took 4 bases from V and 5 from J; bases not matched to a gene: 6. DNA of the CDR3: TGCGCCAGCAGCCCGGACAGGGGGTCGGATCAGCCCCAGCATTTT. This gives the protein CASSPDRGSDQPQHF. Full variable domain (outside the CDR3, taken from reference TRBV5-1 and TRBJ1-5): KAGVTQTPRYLIKTRGQQVTLSCSPISGHRSVSWYQQTPGQGLQFLFEYFSETQRNKGNFPGRFSGRQFSNSRSEMNVSTLELGDSALYLCASSPDRGSDQPQHFGDGTRLSIL.

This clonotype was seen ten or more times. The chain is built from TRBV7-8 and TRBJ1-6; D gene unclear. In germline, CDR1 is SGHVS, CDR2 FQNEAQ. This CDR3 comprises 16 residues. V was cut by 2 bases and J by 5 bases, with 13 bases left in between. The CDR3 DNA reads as TGTGCCAGCAGCTTATTTGTGTTCGAACATAATTCACCCCTCCACTTT. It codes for CASSLFVFEHNSPLHF. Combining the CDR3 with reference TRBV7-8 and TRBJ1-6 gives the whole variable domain GAGVSQSPRYKVAKRGQDVALRCDPISGHVSLFWYQQALGQGPEFLTYFQNEAQLDKSGLPSDRFFAERPEGSVSTLKIQRTQQEDSAVYLCASSLFVFEHNSPLHFGNGTRLTVT.

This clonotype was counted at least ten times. The chain's CDR3 is CASRPSGRQETQYF. For the CDR3, the DNA is TGTGCCAGTAGACCGAGCGGGCGCCAAGAGACCCAGTACTTC. V gene TRBV19 combines with J gene TRBJ2-5; a weak D match, TRBD2 (6 bases). This CDR3 spans 14 amino acids. Looked up from germline, CDR1 is LNHDA and CDR2 is SQIVND (reference sequence). Trimming cost V 6 bases and J 1 base, with 12 bases left between them.

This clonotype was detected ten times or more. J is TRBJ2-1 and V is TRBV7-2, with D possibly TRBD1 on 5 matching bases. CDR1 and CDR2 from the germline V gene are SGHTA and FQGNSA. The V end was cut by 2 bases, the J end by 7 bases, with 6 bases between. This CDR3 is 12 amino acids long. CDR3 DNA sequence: TGTGCCAGCAGCTTACAGGGAAATGAGCAGTTCTTC. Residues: CASSLQGNEQFF.

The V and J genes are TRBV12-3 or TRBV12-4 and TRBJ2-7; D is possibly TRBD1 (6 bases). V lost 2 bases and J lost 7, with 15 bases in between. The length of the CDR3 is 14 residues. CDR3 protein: CASSLRGGDDEQYF. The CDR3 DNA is TGTGCCAGCAGTTTAAGAGGGGGAGATGATGAGCAGTACTTC.

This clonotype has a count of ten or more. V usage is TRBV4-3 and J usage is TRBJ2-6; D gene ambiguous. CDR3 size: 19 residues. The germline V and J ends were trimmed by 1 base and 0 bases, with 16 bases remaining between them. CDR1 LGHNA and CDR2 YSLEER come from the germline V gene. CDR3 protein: CASSQGPGRMSSGANVLTF. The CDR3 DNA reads TGCGCCAGCAGCCAAGGGCCGGGCAGGATGAGCTCTGGGGCCAACGTCCTGACTTTC.

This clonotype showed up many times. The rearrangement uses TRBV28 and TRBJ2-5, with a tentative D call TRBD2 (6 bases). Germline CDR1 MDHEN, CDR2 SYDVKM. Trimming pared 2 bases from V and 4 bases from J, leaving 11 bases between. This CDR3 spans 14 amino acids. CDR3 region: CASSLSAGRETQYF. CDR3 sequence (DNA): TGTGCCAGCAGTTTAAGCGCGGGAAGAGAGACCCAGTACTTC.

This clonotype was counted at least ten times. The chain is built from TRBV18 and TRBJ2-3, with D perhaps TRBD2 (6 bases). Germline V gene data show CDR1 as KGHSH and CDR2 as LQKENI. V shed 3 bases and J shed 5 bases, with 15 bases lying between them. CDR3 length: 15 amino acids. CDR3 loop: CASSPPFPGRDTQYF. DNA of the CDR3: TGTGCCAGCTCACCTCCCTTCCCCGGGAGAGATACGCAGTATTTT.

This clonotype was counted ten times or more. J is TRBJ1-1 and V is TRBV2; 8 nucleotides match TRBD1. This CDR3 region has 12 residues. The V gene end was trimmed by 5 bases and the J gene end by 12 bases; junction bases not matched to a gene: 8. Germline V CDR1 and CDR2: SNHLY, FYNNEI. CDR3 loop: CASSTWTGSPFF. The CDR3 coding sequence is TGTGCCAGCAGTACCTGGACAGGGAGTCCTTTCTTT.

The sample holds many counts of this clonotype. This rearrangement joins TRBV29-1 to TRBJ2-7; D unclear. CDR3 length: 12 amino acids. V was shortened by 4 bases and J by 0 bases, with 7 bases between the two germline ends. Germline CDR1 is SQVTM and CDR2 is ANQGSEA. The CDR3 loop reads CSVGTVSYEQYF. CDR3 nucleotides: TGCAGCGTTGGTACAGTCTCCTACGAGCAGTACTTC.

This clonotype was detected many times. CDR3 in DNA: TGTGCCAGCAGCCGGACAGCGGGGAACACTGAAGCTTTCTTT. Translated: CASSRTAGNTEAFF. This chain uses TRBV7-2 with TRBJ1-1; perhaps TRBD1 as D (6 bases). V was pared by 5 bases and J by 1 base, with 11 bases between. The CDR3 totals 14 residues. CDR1 SGHTA and CDR2 FQGNSA come from the germline V gene.

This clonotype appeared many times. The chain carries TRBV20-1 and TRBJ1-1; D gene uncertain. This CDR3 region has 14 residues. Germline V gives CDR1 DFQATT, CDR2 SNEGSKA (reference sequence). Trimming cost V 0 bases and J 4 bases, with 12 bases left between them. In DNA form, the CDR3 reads TGCAGTGCTAGAGATTTTGCAAGTCCCACTGAAGCTTTCTTT. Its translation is CSARDFASPTEAFF.